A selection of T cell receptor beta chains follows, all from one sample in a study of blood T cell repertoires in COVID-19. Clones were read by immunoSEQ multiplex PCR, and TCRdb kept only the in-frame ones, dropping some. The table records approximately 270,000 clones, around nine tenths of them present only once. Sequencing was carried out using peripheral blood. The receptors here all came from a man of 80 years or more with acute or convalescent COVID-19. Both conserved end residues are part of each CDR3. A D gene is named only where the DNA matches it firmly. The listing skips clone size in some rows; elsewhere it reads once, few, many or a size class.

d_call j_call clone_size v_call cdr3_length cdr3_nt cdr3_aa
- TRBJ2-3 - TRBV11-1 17 TGTGCCAGCAGCTTAGCCCTCGCAGGTTCCTATTTCGATACGCAGTATTTT CASSLALAGSYFDTQYF
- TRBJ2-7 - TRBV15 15 TGTGCCACCAGCAGAGATCCGCGGGGAGGTAGCGAGCAGTACTTC CATSRDPRGGSEQYF
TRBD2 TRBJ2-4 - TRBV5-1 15 TGCGCCAGCAGCCCGGGGACTAGCAGCTCAAACATTCAGTACTTC CASSPGTSSSNIQYF
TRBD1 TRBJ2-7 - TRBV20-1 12 TGCAGTGCTAGTCGAACAGGGGTCGAGCAGTACTTC CSASRTGVEQYF
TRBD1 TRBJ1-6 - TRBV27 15 TGTGCCAGCAGTTTTCTTGACAGGGATAATTCACCCCTCCACTTT CASSFLDRDNSPLHF
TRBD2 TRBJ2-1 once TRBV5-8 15 TGTGCCACCTCTGAAATAGCGGGAGGGCATGGTGAGCAGTTCTTC CATSEIAGGHGEQFF
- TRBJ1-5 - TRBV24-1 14 TGTGCCACCAGCAGGGGAATTAGCAATCAGCCCCAGCATTTT CATSRGISNQPQHF
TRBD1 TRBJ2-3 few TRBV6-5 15 TGTGCCAGCAGTCTCGAGGGGGCTAGCACAGATACGCAGTATTTT CASSLEGASTDTQYF
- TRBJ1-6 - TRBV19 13 TGTGCCAGTAGTTCCTCAACAGGGACACCCCTCCACTTT CASSSSTGTPLHF
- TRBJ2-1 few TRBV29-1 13 TGCAGCGCCTCCCCAGGGTCCTACAATGAGCAGTTCTTC CSASPGSYNEQFF
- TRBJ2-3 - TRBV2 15 TGTGCCAGCTCATTCCAGGGGGGAGGCACAGATACGCAGTATTTT CASSFQGGGTDTQYF
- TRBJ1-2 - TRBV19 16 TGTGCCAGTAGTATGGGAGGAGAGACAACTCTTTATGGCTACACCTTC CASSMGGETTLYGYTF
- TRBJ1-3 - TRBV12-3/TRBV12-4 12 TGTGCCAGCAGGGGTCGCGGTGACACCATATATTTT CASRGRGDTIYF
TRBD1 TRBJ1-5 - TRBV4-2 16 TGTGCCAGCAGCCAAAATACCGGGACAGGGGGACAGCCCCAGCATTTT CASSQNTGTGGQPQHF
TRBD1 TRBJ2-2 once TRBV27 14 TGTGCCAGCAAGGGACAGGGGTTCACCGGGGAGCTGTTTTTT CASKGQGFTGELFF
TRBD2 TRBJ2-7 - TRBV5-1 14 TGCGCCAGCAGCTTGGACGGGACTAGGGACGAGCAGTACTTC CASSLDGTRDEQYF
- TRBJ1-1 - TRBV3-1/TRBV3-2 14 TGTGCCAGCAGCCAAAATGGGGGGTACACTGAAGCTTTCTTT CASSQNGGYTEAFF
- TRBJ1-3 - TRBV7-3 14 TGTGCCAGCAGTCCCCAGGGCTCTGGAAACACCATATATTTT CASSPQGSGNTIYF
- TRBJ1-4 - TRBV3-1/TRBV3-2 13 TGTGCCTCCGAGGTCAGGGGTGGGGAAAAACTGTTTTTT CASEVRGGEKLFF
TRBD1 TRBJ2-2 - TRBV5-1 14 TGCGCCAGCAGCCGGGACAGCTCTACCGGGGAGCTGTTTTTT CASSRDSSTGELFF
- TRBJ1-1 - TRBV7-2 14 TGTGCCAGCAGCTTAACTGGGCAGGGGTCTGAAGCTTTCTTT CASSLTGQGSEAFF
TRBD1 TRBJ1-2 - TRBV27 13 TGTGCCAGCAGTCAGACAGGGCTCGATGGCTACACCTTC CASSQTGLDGYTF
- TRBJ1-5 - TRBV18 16 TGTGCCAGCTCACAGGGGACAATAGGGAGCAATCAGCCCCAGCATTTT CASSQGTIGSNQPQHF
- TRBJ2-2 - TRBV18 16 TGTGCCAGCTCCTCGAGTGGGCCTTTGAACACCGGGGAGCTGTTTTTT CASSSSGPLNTGELFF
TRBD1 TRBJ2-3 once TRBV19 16 TGTGCCAGTAGTAACGCGGGACAGGCTTACACAGATACGCAGTATTTT CASSNAGQAYTDTQYF
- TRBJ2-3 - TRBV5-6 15 TGTGCCAGCAGCACCTCGGGGAGCGGCACAGATACGCAGTATTTT CASSTSGSGTDTQYF
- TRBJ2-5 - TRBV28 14 TGTGCCAGCAGTTTTCAAGGGGGCCAAGAGACCCAGTACTTC CASSFQGGQETQYF
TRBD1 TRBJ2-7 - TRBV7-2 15 TGTGCCAGCAGCTTTGACCGGACAGGGACCTACGAGCAGTACTTC CASSFDRTGTYEQYF
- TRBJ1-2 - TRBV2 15 TGTGCCAGCAGTCCCCACAGGACCCCCTACTATGGCTACACCTTC CASSPHRTPYYGYTF